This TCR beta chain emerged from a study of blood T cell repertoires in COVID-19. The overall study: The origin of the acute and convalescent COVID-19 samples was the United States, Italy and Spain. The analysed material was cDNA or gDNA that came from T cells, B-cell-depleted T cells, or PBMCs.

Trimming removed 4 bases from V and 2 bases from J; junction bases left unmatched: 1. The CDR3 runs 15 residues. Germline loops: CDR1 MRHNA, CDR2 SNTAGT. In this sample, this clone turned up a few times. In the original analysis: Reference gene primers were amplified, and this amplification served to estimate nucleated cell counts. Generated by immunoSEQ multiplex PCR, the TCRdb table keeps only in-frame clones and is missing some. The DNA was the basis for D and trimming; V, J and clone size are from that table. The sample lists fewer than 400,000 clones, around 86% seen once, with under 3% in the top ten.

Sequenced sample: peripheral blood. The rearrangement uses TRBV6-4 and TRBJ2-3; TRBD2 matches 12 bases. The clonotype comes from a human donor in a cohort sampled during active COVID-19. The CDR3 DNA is TGTGCCAGCAGTGCTAGCGGGGGGGCCACAGATACGCAGTATTTT. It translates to CASSASGGATDTQYF.